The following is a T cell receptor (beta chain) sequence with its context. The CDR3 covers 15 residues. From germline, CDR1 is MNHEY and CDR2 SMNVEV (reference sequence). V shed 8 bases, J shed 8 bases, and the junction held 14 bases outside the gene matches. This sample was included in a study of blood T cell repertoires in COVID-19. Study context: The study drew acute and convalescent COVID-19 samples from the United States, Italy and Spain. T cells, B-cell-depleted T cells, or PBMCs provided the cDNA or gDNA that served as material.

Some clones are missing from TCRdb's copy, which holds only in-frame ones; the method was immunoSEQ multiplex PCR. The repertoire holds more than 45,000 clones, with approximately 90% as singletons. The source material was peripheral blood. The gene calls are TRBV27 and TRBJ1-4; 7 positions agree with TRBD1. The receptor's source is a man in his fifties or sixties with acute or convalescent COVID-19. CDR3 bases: TGTGCCAGCGGAGTGACCGGGACAGCCGAAGAAAAACTGTTTTTT. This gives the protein CASGVTGTAEEKLFF. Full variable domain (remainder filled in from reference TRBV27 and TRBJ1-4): EAQVTQNPRYLITVTGKKLTVTCSQNMNHEYMSWYRQDPGLGLRQIYYSMNVEVTDKGDVPEGYKVSRKEKRNFPLILESPSPNQTSLYFCASGVTGTAEEKLFFGSGTQLSVL.